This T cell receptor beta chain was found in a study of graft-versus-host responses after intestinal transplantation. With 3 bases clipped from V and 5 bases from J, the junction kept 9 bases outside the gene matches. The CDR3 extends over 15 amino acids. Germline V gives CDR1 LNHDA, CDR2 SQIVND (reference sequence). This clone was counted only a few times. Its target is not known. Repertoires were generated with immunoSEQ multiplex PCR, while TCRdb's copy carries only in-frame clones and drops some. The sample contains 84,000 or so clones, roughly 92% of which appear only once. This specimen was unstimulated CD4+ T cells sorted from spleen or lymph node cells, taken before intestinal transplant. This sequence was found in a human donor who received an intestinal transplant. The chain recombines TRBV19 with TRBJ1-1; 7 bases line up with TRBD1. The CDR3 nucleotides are TGTGCCAGTAGTATGATAGAGACAGGGAGGACTGAAGCTTTCTTT. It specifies CASSMIETGRTEAFF.